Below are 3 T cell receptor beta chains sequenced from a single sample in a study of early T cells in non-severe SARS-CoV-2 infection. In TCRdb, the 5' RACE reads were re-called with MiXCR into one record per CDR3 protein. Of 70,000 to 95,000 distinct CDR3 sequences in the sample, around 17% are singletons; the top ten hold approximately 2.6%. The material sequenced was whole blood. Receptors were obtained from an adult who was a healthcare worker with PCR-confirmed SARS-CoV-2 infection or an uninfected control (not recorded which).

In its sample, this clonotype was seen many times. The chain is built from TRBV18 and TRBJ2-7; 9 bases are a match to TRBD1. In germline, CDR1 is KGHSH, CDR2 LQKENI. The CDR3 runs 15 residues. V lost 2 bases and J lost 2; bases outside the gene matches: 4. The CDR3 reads CASSPVGQGAYEQYF. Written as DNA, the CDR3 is TGTGCCAGCTCACCAGTGGGACAGGGAGCCTACGAGCAGTACTTC.

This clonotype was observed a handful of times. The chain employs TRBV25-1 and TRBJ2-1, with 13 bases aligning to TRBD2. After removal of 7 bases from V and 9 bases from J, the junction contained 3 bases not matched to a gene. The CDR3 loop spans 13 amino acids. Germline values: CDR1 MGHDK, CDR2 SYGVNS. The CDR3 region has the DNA TGTGCCAGCAAGGGACTAGCGGGAACTGAGCAGTTCTTC. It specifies CASKGLAGTEQFF.

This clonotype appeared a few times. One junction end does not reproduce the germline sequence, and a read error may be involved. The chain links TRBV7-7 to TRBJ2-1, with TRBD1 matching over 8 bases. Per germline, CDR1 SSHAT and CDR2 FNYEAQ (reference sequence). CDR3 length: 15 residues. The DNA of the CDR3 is TGTGCTAGCAGCCCTGGACAGGGAAACTACAATGAGCAGTTCTTC. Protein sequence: CASSPGQGNYNEQFF. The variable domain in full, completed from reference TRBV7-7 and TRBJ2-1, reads GAGVSQSPRYKVTKRGQDVTLRCDPISSHATLYWYQQALGQGPEFLTYFNYEAQPDKSGLPSDRFSAERPEGSISTLTIQRTEQRDSAMYRCASSPGQGNYNEQFFGPGTRLTVL.